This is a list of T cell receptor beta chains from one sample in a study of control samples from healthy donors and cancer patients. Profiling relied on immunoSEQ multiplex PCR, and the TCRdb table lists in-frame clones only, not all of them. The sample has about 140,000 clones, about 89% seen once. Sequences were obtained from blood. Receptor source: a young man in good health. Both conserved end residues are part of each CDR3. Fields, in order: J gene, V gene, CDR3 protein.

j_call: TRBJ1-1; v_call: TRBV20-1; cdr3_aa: CSASILRGDRVHTEAFF
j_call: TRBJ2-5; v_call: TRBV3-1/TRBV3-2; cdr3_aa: CASSPSGRAQETQYF
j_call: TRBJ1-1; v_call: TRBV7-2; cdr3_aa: CASSPLRDRGKTEAFF
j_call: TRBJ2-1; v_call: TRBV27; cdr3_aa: CASSLQRGFYNEQFF
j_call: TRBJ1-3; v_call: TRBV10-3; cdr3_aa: CAISGGYSSGNTIYF
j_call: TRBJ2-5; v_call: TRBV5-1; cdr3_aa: CASSFGTSGGQTQYF
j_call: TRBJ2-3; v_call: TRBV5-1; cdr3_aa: CASSPFRGADTQYF
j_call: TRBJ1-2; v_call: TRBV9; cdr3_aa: CASSAGSRGKGYTF
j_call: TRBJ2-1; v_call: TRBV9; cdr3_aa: CASSVATGAYNEQFF
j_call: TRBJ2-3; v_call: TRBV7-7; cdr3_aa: CASSRYVREASDTQYF
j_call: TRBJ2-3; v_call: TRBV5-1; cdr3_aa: CASSISGTSTDTQYF
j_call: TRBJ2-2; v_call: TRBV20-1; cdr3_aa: CSARGTGELFF
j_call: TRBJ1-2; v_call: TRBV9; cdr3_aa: CASSQGHNCGYTF
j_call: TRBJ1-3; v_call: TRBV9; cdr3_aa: CASSVDGRNTIYF
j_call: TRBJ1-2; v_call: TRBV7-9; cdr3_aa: CASSIGTAYYGYTF
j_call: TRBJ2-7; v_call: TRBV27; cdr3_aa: CASSFDREGDEQYF
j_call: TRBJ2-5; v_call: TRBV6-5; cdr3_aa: CASMGELAGGETQYF
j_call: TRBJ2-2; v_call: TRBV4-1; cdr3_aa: CASSQPPGEENTGELFF
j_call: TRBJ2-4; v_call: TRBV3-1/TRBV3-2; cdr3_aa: CASSQGTGGVKNIQYF
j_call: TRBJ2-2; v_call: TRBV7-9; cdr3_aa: CASSLRLSSTGELFF
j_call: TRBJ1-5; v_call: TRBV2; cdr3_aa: CASREGWGNQPQHF
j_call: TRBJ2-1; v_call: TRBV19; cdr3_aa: CASSISSGRGGRNEQFF